The clone carrying this T cell receptor beta chain was detected only a few times. CDR3 size: 15 residues. This sample is part of a study of T-cell reconstitution after alpha-beta-depleted transplantation in children. Preparation of the TCRbeta library used unique molecular identifiers. TCRdb fed the PCR reads into MiXCR, producing one record per CDR3 protein. The sample lists some 260,000 distinct CDR3 sequences; around 25% were seen once. The sequence was obtained from a female patient between 2 and 15 years old who had a stem cell transplant for congenital amegakaryocytic thrombocytopenia, so the T cells may come from the graft donor. The J gene is TRBJ1-1, the V gene TRBV21-1. TRBV21-1 is reported as a pseudogene. The sequencing here drew on PBMCs, mostly from graft donor cells, taken 360 days after TCRalphabeta/CD19-depleted stem cell transplant. The CDR3 sequence is CASTLSGFMNTEAFF. In DNA, the CDR3 is TGTGCCAGCACGCTCTCAGGGTTCATGAACACTGAAGCTTTCTTT.